The sequence of this T cell receptor (beta chain) was determined in a study of OX40 agonist ivuxolimab in advanced cancers. At the level of the whole study: The costimulatory receptor OX40 (CD134) was targeted by ivuxolimab, a fully human IgG2 agonistic monoclonal antibody. Intravenous ivuxolimab was administered to patients every 2 weeks at six dose levels: 0.01, 0.1, 0.3, 1.5, 3 and 10 mg/kg. Among the roughly 54 dose-escalation patients, approximately 20 had hepatocellular carcinoma, around 15 melanoma, 9 renal cell carcinoma and 9 head and neck cancer. A male proportion of under 85% and a mean age of approximately 60 years, ranging from about 20 to 79, were recorded for the dose-escalation cohort. Prior anti-PD-1, anti-PD-L1 or anti-CTLA-4 therapy was permitted, and approximately 39% of dose-escalation patients had received checkpoint inhibitors. Partial responses occurred in three dose-escalation patients, of whom one had hepatocellular carcinoma and two had cutaneous melanoma. Peripheral TCRbeta sequencing was intended to test whether TCR sequence diversity was altered and clonal T-cell expansion was caused by ivuxolimab. The paper covers the monotherapy dose-escalation part of the phase I ivuxolimab trial, which included N ≈ 57 patients. Study-wide findings and limitations: Low levels of normalized T-cell clonal expansion were also seen in some patients who did not respond. In partial responders in the 0.1-3.0 mg/kg groups, normalized peripheral clonal expansion was found to be among the lowest, especially among CD8+ T cells. Antigen specificity was not determined for the clonally expanded peripheral T cells. After ivuxolimab, expanded clones were on average more numerous among CD8+ T cells than among CD4+ T cells. Clonal expansion of both CD4+ and CD8+ blood T cells was observed from baseline to week 6 at doses 0.1 to 3.0 mg/kg.

The trial excluded patients who had a history of autoimmune disease or who were on systemic immunosuppression. Peripheral blood for TCR sequencing was collected from all dose cohorts at baseline, on cycle 4 day 1, and on cycle 7 day 1. The samples were taken from a phase I, first-in-human, multicenter, open-label dose-escalation trial of ivuxolimab. Adults with locally advanced or metastatic melanoma, renal cell carcinoma, hepatocellular carcinoma or head and neck squamous cell carcinoma were enrolled in the trial. Before TCR sequencing, CD4+ T cells and CD8+ T cells from peripheral blood were sorted into separate populations. Trimming costs V 1 base and J 2 bases, and their ends lie 9 bases apart. The CDR3 has 15 amino acids, counting the end cysteine and phenylalanine. Only the CDR3 portion is preserved as DNA: 45 bases, with reading frame beginning at the first base. Sequences SGHDT (CDR1) and YYEEEE (CDR2) are obtained from the germline V gene.

About this clone itself: No cognate antigen has been identified for it. Nothing much larger sits one base from this clone, and base qualities are not available.

Genomic DNA was extracted from sorted cells for sequencing of the TCRbeta CDR3 region. TCRbeta CDR3 regions were sequenced using the immunoSEQ Assay. In its TCRdb copy, this immuneACCESS table keeps in-frame sequences only and misses some clones. Where compared with another copy, unresolved V genes explain less than half of these, and the others have no known cause. In this sample the table shows 65,000 to 90,000 clones, 80% to 90% of which occur a single time. The ten largest account for roughly 6% of the sample. Source: CD4+ or CD8+ T cells sorted from blood, taken in a trial of the OX40 agonist ivuxolimab. The V gene is TRBV5-6 and the J gene is TRBJ2-2; no D segment can be confidently identified. This clonotype was obtained from an adult with an advanced solid tumor such as melanoma, head and neck, liver or kidney cancer. The DNA sequence follows: TGTGCCAGCAGCTTGCTACAGCGAAACACCGGGGAGCTGTTTTTT. Its protein product is CASSLLQRNTGELFF.